This TCR beta chain was documented in a study of CD8 T cells in ankylosing spondylitis. Notes on the study in general: It appeared that ankylosing spondylitis blood was characterized by a TCR beta motif of several highly homologous variants.

For TCR beta, libraries came from quantitative 5'-RACE with molecular barcodes. In TCRdb, the 5' RACE reads were re-called with MiXCR into one record per CDR3 protein. The data show roughly 100,000 distinct CDR3 sequences, with roughly 8.3% seen just once and around a tenth held by the top ten. Germline V gene sequence: CDR1 SGHNT, CDR2 YENEEA. V was pared by 0 bases and J by 4 bases, with 15 bases between. The CDR3 has 17 amino acids. Comment on this clonotype: The antigen is undetermined.

The sequencing input was blood, either unsorted or a sorted T cell fraction (not recorded which). This rearrangement joins TRBV11-3 to TRBJ2-2, with D tentatively TRBD2 (6 bases). The TCR originated in a male donor with ankylosing spondylitis or in good health (not recorded which). Written as DNA, the CDR3 is TGTGCCAGCAGCTTAGATCGAGTAGGCGGGACCACCGGGGAGCTGTTTTTT. This sequence encodes CASSLDRVGGTTGELFF.